The TCR beta chain under discussion was sequenced for a study of cytomegalovirus exposure and HLA in healthy donors. About the study: An early data release held tens of millions of unique TCRs from HLA-typed donors. Study conclusions and caveats: In most subjects, TCR beta sequences reportedly gave accurate predictions of HLA-A and HLA-B alleles.

A word on this clone: Antigen unknown.

13 Jbeta primers and 60 Vbeta primers were used for the PCR. Data came from immunoSEQ multiplex PCR; TCRdb stores just in-frame clones and leaves some out. Here the sample spans approximately 210,000 clones, about three quarters being singletons. Material: PBMCs. This sequence originates from a male donor in good health and CMV-seronegative.

As DNA, the CDR3 is TGTGCCAGCCGGGCGGGACTAGCGCGCACAGATACGCAGTATTTT. Amino acids: CASRAGLARTDTQYF. V and J are TRBV27 and TRBJ2-3, with TRBD2 identical over 10 bases. The V gene's germline CDR1 is MNHEY and CDR2 SMNVEV (reference sequence). CDR3 length equals 15 residues. J was trimmed by 1 base and V by 8 bases; bases with no gene match: 6.